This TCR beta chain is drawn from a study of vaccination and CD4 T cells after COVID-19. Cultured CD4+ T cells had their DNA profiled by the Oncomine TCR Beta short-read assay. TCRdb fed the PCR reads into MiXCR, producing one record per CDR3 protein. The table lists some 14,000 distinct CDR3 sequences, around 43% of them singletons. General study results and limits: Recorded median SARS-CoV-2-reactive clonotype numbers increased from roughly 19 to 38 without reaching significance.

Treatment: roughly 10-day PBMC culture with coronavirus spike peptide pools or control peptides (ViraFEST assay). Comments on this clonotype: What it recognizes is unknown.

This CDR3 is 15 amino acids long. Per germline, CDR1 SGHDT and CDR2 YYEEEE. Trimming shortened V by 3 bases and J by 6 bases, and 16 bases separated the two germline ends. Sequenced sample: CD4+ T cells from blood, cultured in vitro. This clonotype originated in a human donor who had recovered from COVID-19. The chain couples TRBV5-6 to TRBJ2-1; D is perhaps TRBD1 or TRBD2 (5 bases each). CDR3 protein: CASSSPLGPGNEQFF. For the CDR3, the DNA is TGTGCCAGCAGCTCCCCTTTGGGACCAGGCAATGAGCAGTTCTTC. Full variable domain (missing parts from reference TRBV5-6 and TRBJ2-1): DAGVTQSPTHLIKTRGQQVTLRCSPKSGHDTVSWYQQALGQGPQFIFQYYEEEERQRGNFPDRFSGHQFPNYSSELNVNALLLGDSALYLCASSSPLGPGNEQFFGPGTRLTVL.